This T cell receptor beta chain is from a study of cytomegalovirus exposure and HLA in healthy donors. The overall study: Early released data had around 79 million unique TCRs, all coming from HLA-typed donors.

CDR1 is SGHVS and CDR2 is FQNEAQ in the germline V gene. CDR3 length: 16 amino acids. The germline V and J ends were trimmed by 1 base and 2 bases, with 14 bases remaining between them. Points on this clone: Its specificity is not known.

Study-wide findings and caveats: DRB1 had the most TCR associations and HLA-C the fewest, a later analysis found, with rates varying by HLA locus.

Both 60 Vbeta primers and 13 Jbeta primers went into the PCR. Only in-frame clones appear in the TCRdb table, and some are missing; sequencing was by immunoSEQ multiplex PCR. This sample has around 200,000 clones, with about four fifths found just once. The source material was PBMCs. The rearrangement uses TRBV7-8 and TRBJ1-1; no reliable D call. The TCR sequence derives from a woman aged 45-59 years in good health and CMV-seropositive. CDR3 residues: CASSLVYRDSNTEAFF. The CDR3 nucleotides read TGTGCCAGCAGCTTAGTTTACCGAGATTCAAACACTGAAGCTTTCTTT.